The entry below describes one T cell receptor (beta chain). Its antigen remains unidentified. No quality values exist for individual bases; no much larger clone is one base distant. This sample stems from a study of lymphopenia after photon versus proton radiotherapy (dated by TCRdb to about 2019). Describing the broader study: In patients with gastrointestinal tumors who developed high-grade lymphopenia, the study compared the immunological effects of photon radiation therapy with those of proton radiation therapy. A cohort of some 19 patients with gastrointestinal tumors who received either photon or proton therapy and subsequently developed lymphopenia was included. The goal of the study was to characterize the differences between the two radiation modalities in how they affect the immune system. The investigation overall reported the following: Across the cohort, among patients who died, a greater drop in TCR diversity after the nadir was inversely correlated with overall survival time. The survival association was examined only in patients who died, and the authors described better survival with proton therapy as a possibility, not as a demonstrated result. After the lymphocyte count nadir, repertoires from photon-treated patients showed oligoclonal expansion, particularly of CD8+ Temra cells, and this expansion drove the decline in diversity. During treatment, patients who received proton therapy stayed relatively stable, whereas patients who received photon therapy lost naive T cells and TCR diversity and gained effector/memory populations.

Libraries were made using the immunoSEQ multiplex PCR assay. Deep sequencing of rearranged TCR beta loci, alongside multiparametric flow cytometry, was used to profile T cell repertoires. The table comes from immuneACCESS by way of TCRdb, which keeps in-frame sequences with V and J called. Part of the clones is missing from these tables; in studies checked, under half for an unresolved V gene and the rest for unknown reasons. This sample lists 150,000 to 200,000 clones; approximately 86% were detected once. The top ten clonotypes cover about 4.7% of the sample. Including the terminal cysteine and phenylalanine, the CDR3 comprises 16 residues. Only CDR3 DNA is held: 48 bases, read in frame from base 1. CDR1 is given as SGHDT and CDR2 as YYEEEE, both from the germline V gene. Germline trimming: 3 bases from V, 0 bases from J; junction bases outside gene matches: 3.

The V gene is TRBV5-6 and the J gene is TRBJ2-7; TRBD2 aligns with 13 central bases. The sample in question was peripheral blood, obtained from a patient treated with photon-based radiotherapy. This clonotype was sampled from a man between 45 and 60 years old with gastric cancer. For the CDR3, the sequence is CASSSGLAGVSYEQYF. The nucleotides are TGTGCCAGCAGCTCCGGACTAGCGGGGGTCTCCTACGAGCAGTACTTC. The full variable domain, with segments outside the CDR3 supplied by the reference TRBV5-6 and TRBJ2-7 proteins, appears as DAGVTQSPTHLIKTRGQQVTLRCSPKSGHDTVSWYQQALGQGPQFIFQYYEEEERQRGNFPDRFSGHQFPNYSSELNVNALLLGDSALYLCASSSGLAGVSYEQYFGPGTRLTVT.